Each of the 27 T cell receptor beta chains below was sequenced from the same sample in a study of Graves' ophthalmopathy and Graves' hyperthyroidism. The authors amplified TCR beta CDR3 regions, and they did so from RNA transcripts for repertoire sequencing. The first-round RT-PCR employed HTBI primers together with the Qiagen OneStep RT-PCR kit. A multiplex PCR was then performed as the second round. Using its own MiXCR run on the multiplex PCR reads, TCRdb lists one record per CDR3 protein. The table has about 700,000 distinct CDR3 sequences, more than 40% seen once. Specimen: peripheral blood. All receptors derive from an adult man with Graves' ophthalmopathy.

The table lists this clonotype with a few counts. The chain joins TRBV6-6 to TRBJ1-4, with D maybe TRBD1 (6 bases). V lost 2 bases and J 5 bases, leaving 12 bases between the germline ends. This CDR3 contains 15 residues. CDR1 and CDR2 (germline): MNHNY, SVGAGI (reference sequence). The CDR3 protein is CASSYPEGGNEKLFF. Here the CDR3 DNA reads TGTGCCAGCAGTTACCCCGAGGGGGGGAATGAAAAACTGTTTTTT.

To note about this clonotype: A read error is likely, as this CDR3 ends without the conserved phenylalanine or tryptophan. The DNA is omitted, as the CDR3 cannot be located on it reliably, and the CDR3 follows TCRdb's listing. This chain uses TRBV10-2 with TRBJ2-2; the D call TRBD1 from the table was never checked on the DNA. The CDR3 spans 15 amino acids, including both terminal residues. Germline V gives CDR1 WSHSY, CDR2 SAAADI. The CDR3 region is CASTLDSANTGELMS.

This clonotype appeared many times. The V gene is TRBV10-3, the J gene TRBJ2-7, with 7 bases fitting TRBD1. The CDR3 sequence is 16 residues long. V lost 2 bases and J lost 4; bases outside the gene matches: 11. CDR1 and CDR2 from the germline V gene are ENHRY and SYGVKD. The CDR3 protein is CAISEGGQRDGYEQYF. The CDR3 DNA reads as TGTGCCATCAGTGAGGGGGGACAGAGGGACGGTTACGAGCAGTACTTC.

This clonotype appeared a few times. The gene calls are TRBV5-1 and TRBJ2-7, with 10 positions matching TRBD1. From germline, CDR1 is SGHRS and CDR2 YFSETQ. CDR3 size: 14 residues. The J segment lost 5 bases and the V segment lost 4 bases, leaving 6 bases of the junction unmatched. CDR3 in amino acids: CASSRGQGRDEQYF. The CDR3 DNA reads TGCGCCAGCAGCAGGGGACAGGGGAGGGACGAGCAGTACTTC.

V and J are TRBV29-1 and TRBJ2-7; 9 bases agree with TRBD1. Trimming removed 8 bases from V and 6 bases from J; junction bases left unmatched: 14. The CDR3 is made up of 14 amino acids. Germline V CDR1 and CDR2: SQVTM, ANQGSEA. CDR3 coding DNA: TGCAGCAGTCCGGCCGGGACAGGGACGGTCGAGCAGTACTTC. Its protein product is CSSPAGTGTVEQYF.

The gene calls are TRBV10-3 and TRBJ2-5; 14 positions match TRBD2. J gave up 2 bases and V 4 bases, and 6 bases lay outside the gene matches. CDR3 size: 17 residues. Germline lookup yields CDR1 ENHRY and CDR2 SYGVKD. The DNA of the CDR3 is TGTGCCATCAGTGGGACTAGCGGGGGGTCCTTACAAGAGACCCAGTACTTC. Translation: CAISGTSGGSLQETQYF.

This chain uses TRBV20-1 with TRBJ2-7; D unclear. Deletions cut 4 bases from V and 3 bases from J, with 16 bases between. The germline CDR1 and CDR2 sequences are DFQATT and SNEGSKA (reference sequence). This CDR3 region has 14 residues. As DNA, the CDR3 is TGCAGTGCTACGGGTCGATACAGTTACTACGAGCAGTACTTC. Translating it yields CSATGRYSYYEQYF.

The gene calls are TRBV10-3 and TRBJ1-6, with TRBD1 identical over 11 bases. The CDR3 loop spans 14 amino acids. V trimming: 6 bases; J trimming: 9 bases; junction bases outside the gene matches: 4. The germline CDR1 and CDR2 sequences are ENHRY and SYGVKD. The CDR3 reads CAIRDRGQSSPLHF. DNA of the CDR3: TGTGCCATCAGGGACAGGGGGCAATCTTCACCCCTCCACTTT.

V and J are TRBV19 and TRBJ1-5; no firm D call. The CDR3 covers 11 residues. Germline V gives CDR1 LNHDA, CDR2 SQIVND (reference sequence). V was shortened by 0 bases and J by 9 bases, with 3 bases between the two germline ends. CDR3 loop: CASSIDRPQHF. CDR3 nucleotide sequence: TGTGCCAGTAGTATAGACCGGCCCCAGCATTTT.

As to this clonotype: A much larger clone is a single base away; this may be a read error. This chain connects TRBV12-3 or TRBV12-4 to TRBJ1-2; the D gene is possibly TRBD1 (6 bases). The CDR3 covers 14 residues. V was shortened by 7 bases and J by 4 bases, with 16 bases between the two germline ends. CDR3: CASTPRGRSYGYTF. The CDR3 DNA sequence: TGTGCCAGCACCCCCAGGGGCCGGAGCTATGGCTACACCTTC.

This clonotype was seen repeatedly, ten times or more. The V gene is TRBV7-6, the J gene TRBJ2-5; perhaps TRBD1 as D (6 bases). The germline V gene has CDR1 SGHVS and CDR2 FNYEAQ. V shed 8 bases and J shed 5 bases, with 18 bases lying between them. The CDR3 loop spans 14 amino acids. CDR3 sequence: CASGPRGSGETQYF. The DNA for the CDR3 is TGTGCCAGCGGACCTAGGGGGTCGGGGGAGACCCAGTACTTC.

To note about this clonotype: One junction end disagrees with the germline gene, perhaps due to a read error. The chain uses TRBV11-2 and TRBJ2-7, with 9 bases that match TRBD1. Per the germline V gene, CDR1 is SGHAT and CDR2 is FQNNGV. This CDR3 has 15 amino acids. The CDR3 bases are TGTGCCAGCAGCGGGGCCGGGACAGGGTTCGGGGAGCTGTACTTC. Translation gives CASSGAGTGFGELYF.

This chain connects TRBV25-1 to TRBJ2-5; TRBD1 is a possible D gene (6 bases). There are 12 residues in the CDR3. The germline V gene encodes CDR1 MGHDK and CDR2 SYGVNS. The V end was cut by 9 bases, the J end by 5 bases, with 13 bases between. The DNA for the CDR3 is TGTGCCAGACAGGGCGAAGGCGAGACCCAGTACTTC. Translation: CARQGEGETQYF.

This clonotype occurred many times. The gene calls are TRBV15 and TRBJ2-2; TRBD1 agrees at 8 bases. Germline CDR1 is LNHNV and CDR2 is YYDKDF (reference sequence). V shed 2 bases and J 2 bases; nucleotides not matched to a gene: 10. The CDR3 consists of 18 residues. The CDR3 DNA sequence: TGTGCCACCAGCAGACCCGGGGTGGACAGGGTAAACACCGGGGAGCTGTTTTTT. This translates into CATSRPGVDRVNTGELFF.

This clonotype was detected many times. The genes are TRBV24-1 and TRBJ2-2; 10 bases align to TRBD2. CDR3 size: 16 residues. The junction had 8 bases not matched to a gene; V was cut back by 8 bases and J by 3 bases. The germline V gene has CDR1 KGHDR and CDR2 SFDVKD. CDR3 residues: CATTGSGRADTGELFF. Written as DNA, the CDR3 is TGTGCCACCACCGGAAGCGGGAGGGCCGACACCGGGGAGCTGTTTTTT.

This chain connects TRBV10-3 to TRBJ2-1; no reliable D call. The CDR3 runs 13 residues. The V and J ends lost 5 bases and 7 bases respectively, with 12 bases between them. Germline CDR1 reads ENHRY; CDR2 reads SYGVKD. In DNA form, the CDR3 reads TGTGCCATCAGTAAGCCCCTAGTTAATGAGCAGTTCTTC. This gives the protein CAISKPLVNEQFF.

This clonotype was detected many times. The chain has TRBV7-2 and TRBJ1-2, with D hard to call. CDR3 length equals 11 residues. Germline V gene lookup returns CDR1 SGHTA and CDR2 FQGNSA. Trimming left V 7 bases short and J 8 bases short, with 11 bases between. Written as DNA, the CDR3 is TGTGCCAGCACCCTAGGGATCGGCTACACCTTC. As protein: CASTLGIGYTF.

This clonotype was counted at least ten times. The V gene is TRBV7-3, the J gene TRBJ2-7, with 9 nucleotides matching TRBD2. CDR1 SGHTA and CDR2 FQGTGA come from the germline V gene. V trimming: 1 base; J trimming: 4 bases; junction bases outside the gene matches: 5. The CDR3 runs 15 residues. CDR3 in amino acids: CASSLKPSGTYEQYF. CDR3 nucleotides: TGTGCCAGCAGCTTAAAGCCTAGCGGGACGTACGAGCAGTACTTC.

The chain carries TRBV2 and TRBJ1-5; 9 nucleotides match TRBD1. V shed 5 bases, J shed 11 bases, and the junction held 10 bases outside the gene matches. The length of the CDR3 is 14 residues. Per germline, CDR1 SNHLY and CDR2 FYNNEI. The CDR3 protein is CASSRDRVGETQHF. CDR3 nucleotides: TGTGCCAGCAGTCGGGACAGGGTGGGAGAGACCCAGCATTTT. Drawing the rest from reference TRBV2 and TRBJ1-5, the complete variable domain is EPEVTQTPSHQVTQMGQEVILRCVPISNHLYFYWYRQILGQKVEFLVSFYNNEISEKSEIFDDQFSVERPDGSNFTLKIRSTKLEDSAMYFCASSRDRVGETQHFGDGTRLSIL.

The chain combines TRBV12-3 or TRBV12-4 with TRBJ2-7; D is uncertain. V lost 2 bases and J 1 base, leaving 6 bases between the germline ends. This CDR3 has 13 amino acids. The CDR3 protein is CASSLSVSYEQYF. The CDR3 DNA is TGTGCCAGCAGTTTATCCGTGTCCTACGAGCAGTACTTC.

As concerns this clonotype: A much larger clone lies one base from this, so it may be a read error. The chain carries TRBV29-1 and TRBJ2-3, with D unresolved. V was clipped by 2 bases and J by 8 bases, with 14 bases between them. The V gene's germline CDR1 is SQVTM and CDR2 ANQGSEA. The CDR3 loop spans 13 amino acids. CDR3 DNA sequence: TGCAGCGTTGAAATGGTAGGCCTGGGTACGCAGTATTTT. Its translation is CSVEMVGLGTQYF.

The rearrangement joins TRBV7-9 to TRBJ2-5; 7 positions agree with TRBD2. The CDR3 has 13 residues. Germline loops: CDR1 SEHNR, CDR2 FQNEAQ (reference sequence). After removal of 3 bases from V and 5 bases from J, the junction contained 3 bases not matched to a gene. CDR3 amino acids: CASSFVGGETQYF. DNA for the CDR3: TGTGCCAGCAGCTTCGTGGGAGGGGAGACCCAGTACTTC. Looking up the rest from reference TRBV7-9 and TRBJ2-5 gives the full variable domain: DTGVSQNPRHKITKRGQNVTFRCDPISEHNRLYWYRQTLGQGPEFLTYFQNEAQLEKSRLLSDRFSAERPKGSFSTLEIQRTEQGDSAMYLCASSFVGGETQYFGPGTRLLVL.

This clonotype was recorded at least ten times. The genes are TRBV12-3 or TRBV12-4 and TRBJ1-2; D not certain. This CDR3 has 11 residues. V was trimmed by 9 bases and J by 2 bases, leaving 7 bases between them. The CDR3 region has the DNA TGTGCCAGTCGGGTCAACTATGGCTACACCTTC. Translated, it gives CASRVNYGYTF.

CDR3 residues: CASKGGNREGLGELFF. The DNA for the CDR3 is TGTGCCAGTAAGGGAGGGAATCGGGAGGGCCTCGGGGAGCTGTTTTTT. V is TRBV19 and J is TRBJ2-2, with 8 positions matching TRBD2. Germline loops: CDR1 LNHDA, CDR2 SQIVND (reference sequence). The CDR3 contains 16 residues. The V segment lost 7 bases and the J segment 7 bases; nucleotides outside the gene matches: 14.

This clonotype occurred many times. The V gene is TRBV7-8, the J gene TRBJ2-5; no definite D call. Trimming took off 5 bases at V and 5 bases at J, with 12 bases between the two ends. The V gene's germline CDR1 is SGHVS and CDR2 FQNEAQ. This CDR3 is 13 amino acids long. CDR3 DNA sequence: TGTGCCAGCAGCACGAAACCGCGGGAGACCCAGTACTTC. Encoded protein: CASSTKPRETQYF.

This clonotype appeared many times. The V and J genes are TRBV19 and TRBJ2-6, with D unclear. The CDR3 spans 14 residues. The V and J ends lost 7 bases and 1 base respectively, with 8 bases between them. Germline V gene lookup returns CDR1 LNHDA and CDR2 SQIVND (reference sequence). This CDR3 reads CASKEQSGANVLTF. CDR3 DNA: TGTGCCAGTAAAGAACAGTCTGGGGCCAACGTCCTGACTTTC.

This sequence joins TRBV20-1 and TRBJ1-4; 7 nucleotides match TRBD1. The CDR3 is 15 amino acids. The V gene's germline CDR1 is DFQATT and CDR2 SNEGSKA (reference sequence). The trim removed 5 bases at V and 0 bases at J, leaving 6 bases unmatched. The CDR3 spells CSASPGGSTNEKLFF. DNA for the CDR3: TGCAGTGCTTCACCAGGGGGTTCAACTAATGAAAAACTGTTTTTT.